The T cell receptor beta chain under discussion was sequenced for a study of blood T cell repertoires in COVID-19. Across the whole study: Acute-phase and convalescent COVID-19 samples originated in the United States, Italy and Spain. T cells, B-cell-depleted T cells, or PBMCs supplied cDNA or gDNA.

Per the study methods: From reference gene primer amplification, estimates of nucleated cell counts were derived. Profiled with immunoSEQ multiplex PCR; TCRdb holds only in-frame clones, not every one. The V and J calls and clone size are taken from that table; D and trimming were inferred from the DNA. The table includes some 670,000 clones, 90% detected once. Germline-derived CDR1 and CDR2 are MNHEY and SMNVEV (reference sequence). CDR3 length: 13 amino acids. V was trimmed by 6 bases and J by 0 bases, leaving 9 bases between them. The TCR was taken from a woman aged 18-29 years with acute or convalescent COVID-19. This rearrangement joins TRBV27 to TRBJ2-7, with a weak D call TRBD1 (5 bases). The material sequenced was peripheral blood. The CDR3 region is CASRQTASYEQYF. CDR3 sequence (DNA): TGTGCCAGCAGACAGACAGCCTCCTACGAGCAGTACTTC.